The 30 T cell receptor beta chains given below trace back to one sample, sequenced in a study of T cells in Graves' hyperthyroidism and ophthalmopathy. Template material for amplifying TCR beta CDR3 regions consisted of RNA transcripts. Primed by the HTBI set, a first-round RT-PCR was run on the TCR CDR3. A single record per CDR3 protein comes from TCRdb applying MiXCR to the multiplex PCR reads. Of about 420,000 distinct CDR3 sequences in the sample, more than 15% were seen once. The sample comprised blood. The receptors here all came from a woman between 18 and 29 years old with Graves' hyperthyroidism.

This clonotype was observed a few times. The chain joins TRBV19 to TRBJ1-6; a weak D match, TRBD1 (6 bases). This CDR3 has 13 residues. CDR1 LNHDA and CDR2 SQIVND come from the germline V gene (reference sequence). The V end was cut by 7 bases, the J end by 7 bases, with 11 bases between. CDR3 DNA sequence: TGTGCCAGTACCGGACAGAGGAATTCACCCCTCCACTTT. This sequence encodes CASTGQRNSPLHF.

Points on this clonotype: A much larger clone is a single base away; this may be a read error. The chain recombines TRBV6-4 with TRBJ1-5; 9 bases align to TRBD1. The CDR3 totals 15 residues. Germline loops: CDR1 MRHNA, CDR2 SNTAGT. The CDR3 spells CASSPGQGGNQPQNF. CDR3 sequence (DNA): TGTGCCAGCAGTCCGGGACAGGGAGGCAATCAGCCCCAGAATTTT.

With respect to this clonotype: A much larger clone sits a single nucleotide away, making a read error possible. CDR3 bases: TGTGCCAGCAGTCCTCATCTCGAGACCCAGTACTTC. Encoded protein: CASSPHLETQYF. The chain links TRBV3-1 to TRBJ2-5; D unresolved. This CDR3 region has 12 residues. Germline V gene data show CDR1 as LGHDT and CDR2 as YNNKEL (reference sequence). Between the trimmed V and J ends, which lost 6 bases and 5 bases, there was a span of 10 bases.

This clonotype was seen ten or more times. The CDR3 here is CASTTSGTDTQYF. CDR3 DNA: TGCGCCAGCACGACTAGCGGCACAGATACGCAGTATTTT. This chain joins TRBV10-2 and TRBJ2-3; 8 nucleotides agree with TRBD2. Germline V gene data show CDR1 as WSHSY and CDR2 as SAAADI. CDR3 length: 13 amino acids. Unmatched junction bases numbered 1, after V lost 7 bases and J lost 1 base.

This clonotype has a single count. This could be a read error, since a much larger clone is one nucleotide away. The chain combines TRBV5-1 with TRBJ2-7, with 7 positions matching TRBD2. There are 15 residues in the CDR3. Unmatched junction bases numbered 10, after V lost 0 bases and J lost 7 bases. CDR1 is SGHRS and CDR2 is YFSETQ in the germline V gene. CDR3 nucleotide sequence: TGCGCCAGCAGCTTGGCACCCCAGGGAGGGGAAGAGCAGTACTTC. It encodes CASSLAPQGGEEQYF.

CDR3 loop: CASSQVGLAGGTQYF. The CDR3 DNA reads as TGTGCCAGCAGCCAAGTCGGACTAGCGGGGGGGACCCAGTACTTC. The genes are TRBV3-1 and TRBJ2-5; 14 nucleotides align to TRBD2. CDR1 and CDR2 from the germline V gene are LGHDT and YNNKEL (reference sequence). The length of the CDR3 is 15 residues. V lost 1 base and J lost 7; bases outside the gene matches: 2.

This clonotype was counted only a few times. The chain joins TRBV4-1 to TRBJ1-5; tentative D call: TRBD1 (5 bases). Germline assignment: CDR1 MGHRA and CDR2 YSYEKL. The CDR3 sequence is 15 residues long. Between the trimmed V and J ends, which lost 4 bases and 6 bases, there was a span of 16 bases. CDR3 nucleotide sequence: TGCGCCAGCAGCCGCGCGGAGGGGTCTAGTCAGCCCCAGCATTTT. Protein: CASSRAEGSSQPQHF.

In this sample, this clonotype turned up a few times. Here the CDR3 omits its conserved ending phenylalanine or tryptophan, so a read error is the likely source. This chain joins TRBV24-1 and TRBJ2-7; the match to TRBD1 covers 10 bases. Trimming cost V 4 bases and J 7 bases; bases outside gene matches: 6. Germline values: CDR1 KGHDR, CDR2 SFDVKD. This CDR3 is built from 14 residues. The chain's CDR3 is CATSDPGQGSEQYL. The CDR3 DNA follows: TGTGCCACCAGTGACCCGGGACAGGGGAGTGAGCAGTACCTC.

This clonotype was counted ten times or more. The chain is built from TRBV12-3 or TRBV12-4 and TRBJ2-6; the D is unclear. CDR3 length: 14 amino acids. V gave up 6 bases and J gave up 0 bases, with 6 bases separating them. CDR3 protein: CASSPLSGANVLTF. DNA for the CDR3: TGTGCCAGCAGCCCCCTCTCTGGGGCCAACGTCCTGACTTTC.

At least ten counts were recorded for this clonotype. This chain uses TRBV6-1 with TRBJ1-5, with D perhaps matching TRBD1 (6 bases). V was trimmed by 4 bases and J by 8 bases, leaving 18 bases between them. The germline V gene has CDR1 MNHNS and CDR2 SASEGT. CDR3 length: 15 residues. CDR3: CASSGAGVRIEPQHF. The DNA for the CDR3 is TGTGCCAGCAGTGGAGCAGGGGTTCGTATCGAGCCCCAGCATTTT.

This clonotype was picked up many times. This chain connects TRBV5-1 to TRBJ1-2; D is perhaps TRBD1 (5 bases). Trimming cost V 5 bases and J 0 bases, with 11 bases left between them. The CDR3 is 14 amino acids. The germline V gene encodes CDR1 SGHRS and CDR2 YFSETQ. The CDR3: CASSRGEANYGYTF. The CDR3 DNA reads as TGCGCCAGCAGTCGGGGGGAAGCTAACTATGGCTACACCTTC. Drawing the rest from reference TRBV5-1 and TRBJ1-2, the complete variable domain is KAGVTQTPRYLIKTRGQQVTLSCSPISGHRSVSWYQQTPGQGLQFLFEYFSETQRNKGNFPGRFSGRQFSNSRSEMNVSTLELGDSALYLCASSRGEANYGYTFGSGTRLTVV.

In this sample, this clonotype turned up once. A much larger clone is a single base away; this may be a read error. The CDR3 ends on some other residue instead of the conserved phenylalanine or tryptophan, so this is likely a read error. The CDR3 protein is CASSLEGDRNNSPLHS. The CDR3 DNA reads TGTGCCAGCAGCTTAGAGGGGGACAGAAATAATTCACCCCTCCACTCT. The chain combines TRBV7-9 with TRBJ1-6; 7 bases agree with TRBD1. CDR3 size: 16 residues. J gave up 5 bases and V 1 base, and 5 bases lay outside the gene matches. CDR1 is SEHNR and CDR2 is FQNEAQ in the germline V gene (reference sequence).

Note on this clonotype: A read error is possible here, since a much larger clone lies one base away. The CDR3 spells CASSHARANTGQLFF. The CDR3 bases are TGTGCCAGCAGTCACGCGCGGGCAAACACCGGGCAGCTGTTTTTT. The V and J genes are TRBV27 and TRBJ2-2; D is possibly TRBD2 (5 bases). CDR3 length equals 15 residues. Looked up from germline, CDR1 is MNHEY and CDR2 is SMNVEV (reference sequence).

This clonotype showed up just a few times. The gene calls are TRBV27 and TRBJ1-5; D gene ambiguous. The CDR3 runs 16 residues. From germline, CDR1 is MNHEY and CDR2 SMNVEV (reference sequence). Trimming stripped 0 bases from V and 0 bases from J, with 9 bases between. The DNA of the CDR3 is TGTGCCAGCAGTTTATCTACAGCCTATAGCAATCAGCCCCAGCATTTT. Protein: CASSLSTAYSNQPQHF.

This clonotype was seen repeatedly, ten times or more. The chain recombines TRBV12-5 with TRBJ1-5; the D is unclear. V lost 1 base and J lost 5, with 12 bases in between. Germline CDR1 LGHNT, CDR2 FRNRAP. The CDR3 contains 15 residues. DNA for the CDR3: TGTGCTAGTGGTTTGGAGGGTGTGAGGCATCAGCCCCAGCATTTT. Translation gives CASGLEGVRHQPQHF.

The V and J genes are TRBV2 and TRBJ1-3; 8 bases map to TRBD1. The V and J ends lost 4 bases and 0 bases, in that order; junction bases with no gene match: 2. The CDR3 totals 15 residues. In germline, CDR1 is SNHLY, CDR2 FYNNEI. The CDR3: CASSGQGSSGNTIYF. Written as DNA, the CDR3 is TGTGCCAGCAGTGGACAGGGGAGCTCTGGAAACACCATATATTTT.

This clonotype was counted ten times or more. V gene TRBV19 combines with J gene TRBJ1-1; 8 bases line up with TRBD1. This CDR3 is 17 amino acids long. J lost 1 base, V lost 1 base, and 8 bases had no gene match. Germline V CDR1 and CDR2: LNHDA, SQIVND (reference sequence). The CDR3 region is CASSIVIRGRENTEAFF. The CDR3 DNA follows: TGTGCCAGTAGTATAGTCATCAGGGGGCGCGAGAACACTGAAGCTTTCTTT.

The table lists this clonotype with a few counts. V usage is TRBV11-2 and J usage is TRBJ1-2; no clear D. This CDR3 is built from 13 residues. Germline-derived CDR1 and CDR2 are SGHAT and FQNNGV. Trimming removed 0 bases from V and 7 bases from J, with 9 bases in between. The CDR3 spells CASSLDGPSGYTF. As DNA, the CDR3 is TGTGCCAGCAGCTTAGATGGCCCGTCTGGCTACACCTTC.

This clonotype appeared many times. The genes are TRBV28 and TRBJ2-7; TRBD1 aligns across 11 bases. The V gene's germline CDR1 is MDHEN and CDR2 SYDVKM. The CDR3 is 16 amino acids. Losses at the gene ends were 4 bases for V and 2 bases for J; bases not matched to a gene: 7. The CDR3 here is CASSSSGQGAAYEQYF. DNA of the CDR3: TGTGCCAGCAGTTCGAGTGGACAGGGGGCGGCCTACGAGCAGTACTTC.

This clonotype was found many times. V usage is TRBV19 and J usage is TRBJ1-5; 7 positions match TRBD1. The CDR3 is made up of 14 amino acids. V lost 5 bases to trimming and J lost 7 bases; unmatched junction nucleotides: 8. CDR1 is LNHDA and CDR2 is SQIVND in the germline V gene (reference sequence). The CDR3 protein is CASSPQGGPQPQHF. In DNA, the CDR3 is TGTGCCAGTAGTCCGCAGGGGGGCCCCCAGCCCCAGCATTTT.

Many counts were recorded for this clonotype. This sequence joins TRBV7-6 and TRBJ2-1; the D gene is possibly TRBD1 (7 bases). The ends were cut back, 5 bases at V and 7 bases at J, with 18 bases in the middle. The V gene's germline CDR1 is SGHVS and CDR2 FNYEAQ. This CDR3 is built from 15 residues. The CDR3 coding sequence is TGTGCCAGCAGCCTCCCTCAGACAGGGAGGAATGAGCAGTTCTTC. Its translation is CASSLPQTGRNEQFF. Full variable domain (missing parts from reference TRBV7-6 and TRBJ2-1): GAGVSQSPRYKVTKRGQDVALRCDPISGHVSLYWYRQALGQGPEFLTYFNYEAQQDKSGLPNDRFSAERPEGSISTLTIQRTEQRDSAMYRCASSLPQTGRNEQFFGPGTRLTVL.

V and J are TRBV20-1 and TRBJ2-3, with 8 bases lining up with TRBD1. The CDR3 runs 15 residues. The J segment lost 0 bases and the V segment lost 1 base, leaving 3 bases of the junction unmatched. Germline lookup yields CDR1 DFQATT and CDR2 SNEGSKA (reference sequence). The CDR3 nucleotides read TGCAGTGCTAGAGTTTGGACAGGGAGCACAGATACGCAGTATTTT. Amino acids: CSARVWTGSTDTQYF.

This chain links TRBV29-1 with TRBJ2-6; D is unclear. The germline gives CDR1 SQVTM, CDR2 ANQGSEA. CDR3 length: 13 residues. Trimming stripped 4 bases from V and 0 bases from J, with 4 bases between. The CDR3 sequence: CSVVSSGANVLTF. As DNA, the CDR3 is TGCAGCGTTGTGAGCTCTGGGGCCAACGTCCTGACTTTC. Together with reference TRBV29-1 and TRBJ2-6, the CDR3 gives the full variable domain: SAVISQKPSRDICQRGTSLTIQCQVDSQVTMMFWYRQQPGQSLTLIATANQGSEATYESGFVIDKFPISRPNLTFSTLTVSNMSPEDSSIYLCSVVSSGANVLTFGAGSRLTVL.

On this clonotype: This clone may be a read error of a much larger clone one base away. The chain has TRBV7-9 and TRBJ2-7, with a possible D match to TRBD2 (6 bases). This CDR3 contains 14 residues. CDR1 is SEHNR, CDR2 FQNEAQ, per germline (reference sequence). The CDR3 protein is CASNLGSPGSEQYF. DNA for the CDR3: TGTGCCAGCAACTTAGGGAGTCCCGGGAGCGAGCAGTACTTC.

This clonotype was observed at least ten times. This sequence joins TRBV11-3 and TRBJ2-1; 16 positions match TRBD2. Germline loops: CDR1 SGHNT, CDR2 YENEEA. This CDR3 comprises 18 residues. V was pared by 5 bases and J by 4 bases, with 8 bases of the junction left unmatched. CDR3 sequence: CASSGGLAGGPEYNEQFF. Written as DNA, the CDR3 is TGTGCCAGCAGCGGGGGACTAGCGGGAGGGCCAGAGTACAATGAGCAGTTCTTC.

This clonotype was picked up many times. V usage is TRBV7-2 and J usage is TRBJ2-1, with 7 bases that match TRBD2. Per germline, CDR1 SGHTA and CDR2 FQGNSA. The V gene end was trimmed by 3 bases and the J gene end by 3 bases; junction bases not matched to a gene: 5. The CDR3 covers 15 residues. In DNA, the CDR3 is TGTGCCAGCAGCTTTTCCCTAGCGGTCTACAATGAGCAGTTCTTC. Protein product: CASSFSLAVYNEQFF.

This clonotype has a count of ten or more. The CDR3 region has the DNA TGCAGCGTTGACGTGGGCAGCTCGAACACTGAAGCTTTCTTT. Protein product: CSVDVGSSNTEAFF. V usage is TRBV29-1 and J usage is TRBJ1-1; D is unresolved. Trimming stripped 3 bases from V and 1 base from J, with 12 bases between. Germline CDR1 is SQVTM and CDR2 is ANQGSEA. This CDR3 is 14 amino acids long.

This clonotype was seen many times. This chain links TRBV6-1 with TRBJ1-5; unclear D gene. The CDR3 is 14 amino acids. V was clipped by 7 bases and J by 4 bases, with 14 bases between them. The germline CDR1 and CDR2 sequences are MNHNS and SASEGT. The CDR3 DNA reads TGTGCCAGCAACATGGGGAGGGAGAATCAGCCCCAGCATTTT. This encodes CASNMGRENQPQHF.

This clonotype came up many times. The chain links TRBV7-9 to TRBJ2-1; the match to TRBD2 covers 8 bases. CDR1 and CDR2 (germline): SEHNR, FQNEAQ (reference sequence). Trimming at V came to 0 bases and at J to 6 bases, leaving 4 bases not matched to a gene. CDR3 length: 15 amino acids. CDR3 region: CASSLASGGRNEQFF. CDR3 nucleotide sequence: TGTGCCAGCAGCTTAGCGAGCGGGGGTCGCAATGAGCAGTTCTTC. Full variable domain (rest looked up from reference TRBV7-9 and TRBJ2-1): DTGVSQNPRHKITKRGQNVTFRCDPISEHNRLYWYRQTLGQGPEFLTYFQNEAQLEKSRLLSDRFSAERPKGSFSTLEIQRTEQGDSAMYLCASSLASGGRNEQFFGPGTRLTVL.

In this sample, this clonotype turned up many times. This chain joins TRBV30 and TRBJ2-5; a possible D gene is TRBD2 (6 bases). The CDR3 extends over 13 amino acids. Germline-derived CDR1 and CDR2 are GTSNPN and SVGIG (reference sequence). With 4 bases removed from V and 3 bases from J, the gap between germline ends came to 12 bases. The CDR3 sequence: CAWNPWGEETQYF. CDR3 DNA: TGTGCCTGGAACCCTTGGGGGGAAGAGACCCAGTACTTC.